Each of the 25 T cell receptor beta chains below was sequenced from the same sample in a study of cytomegalovirus exposure and HLA in healthy donors. The PCR made use of 60 Vbeta and 13 Jbeta primers. Clones were sequenced by immunoSEQ multiplex PCR, and TCRdb holds only the in-frame ones, with some missing. The profile covers approximately 190,000 clones, with more than 70% appearing a single time and about 1.8% taken by the ten largest. Sequenced sample: PBMCs. The receptors shown here come from a man in his forties in good health and CMV-seropositive.

This clone has only one observation. The rearrangement joins TRBV19 to TRBJ2-7; D is ambiguous. This CDR3 is 13 amino acids long. Germline CDR1 is LNHDA and CDR2 is SQIVND (reference sequence). V was trimmed by 3 bases and J by 0 bases, leaving 6 bases between them. The CDR3 loop is CASSITNSYEQYF. The CDR3 DNA reads as TGTGCCAGTAGTATCACAAACTCCTACGAGCAGTACTTC.

V gene TRBV7-9 combines with J gene TRBJ1-4; weak D call: TRBD1 (5 bases). This CDR3 spans 15 amino acids. Germline V gene data show CDR1 as SEHNR and CDR2 as FQNEAQ (reference sequence). Deletions cut 3 bases from V and 5 bases from J, with 13 bases between. The CDR3 spells CASSFRQDKNEKLFF. The CDR3 DNA reads as TGTGCCAGCAGCTTCAGGCAGGACAAGAATGAAAAACTGTTTTTT. Full variable domain (missing parts from reference TRBV7-9 and TRBJ1-4): DTGVSQNPRHKITKRGQNVTFRCDPISEHNRLYWYRQTLGQGPEFLTYFQNEAQLEKSRLLSDRFSAERPKGSFSTLEIQRTEQGDSAMYLCASSFRQDKNEKLFFGSGTQLSVL.

V gene TRBV19 combines with J gene TRBJ1-1; D not certain. CDR3 size: 15 residues. CDR1 and CDR2 (germline): LNHDA, SQIVND (reference sequence). The V end was cut by 3 bases, the J end by 0 bases, with 11 bases between. CDR3 residues: CASSMAGFMNTEAFF. CDR3 coding DNA: TGTGCCAGTAGTATGGCGGGTTTCATGAACACTGAAGCTTTCTTT.

The chain employs TRBV28 and TRBJ2-7; tentative D call: TRBD2 (6 bases). V lost 3 bases to trimming and J lost 4 bases, with 13 bases between them. Germline CDR1 MDHEN, CDR2 SYDVKM. This CDR3 has 14 amino acids. The CDR3 sequence: CASSFARGEYEQYF. CDR3 bases: TGTGCCAGCAGTTTCGCGCGGGGCGAGTACGAGCAGTACTTC.

J is TRBJ1-2 and V is TRBV25-1, with D tentatively TRBD1 (5 bases). V shed 3 bases and J shed 6 bases, with 20 bases lying between them. This CDR3 spans 16 amino acids. Germline values: CDR1 MGHDK, CDR2 SYGVNS. The chain's CDR3 is CASSDTRGSSKHGYTF. CDR3 DNA sequence: TGTGCCAGCAGTGACACCCGGGGGTCCTCCAAGCATGGCTACACCTTC.

In nucleotides, the CDR3 is TGCGCCAGCAGTGAGCGTAGCGGGAGTTACAATGAGCAGTTCTTC. Residues: CASSERSGSYNEQFF. The chain links TRBV10-1 to TRBJ2-1; 9 bases align to TRBD2. Germline V gene sequence: CDR1 WNHNN, CDR2 SYGVQD (reference sequence). The V and J ends lost 2 bases and 4 bases, in that order; junction bases with no gene match: 3. This CDR3 contains 15 residues.

The chain joins TRBV6-6 to TRBJ2-1; D uncertain. V lost 5 bases, J lost 6 bases, and 8 bases lay in between. The CDR3 spans 12 residues. Germline CDR1 and CDR2: MNHNY and SVGAGI (reference sequence). CDR3 region: CASSDPSNEQFF. In DNA form, the CDR3 reads TGTGCCAGCAGTGACCCTAGCAATGAGCAGTTCTTC.

The genes are TRBV6-1 and TRBJ1-5, with D tentatively TRBD1 (5 bases). The CDR3 is 14 amino acids. Germline CDR1 MNHNS, CDR2 SASEGT. V lost 7 bases to trimming and J lost 7 bases, with 17 bases between them. DNA of the CDR3: TGTGCCAGCATTGATGGGGGGGTAGGACAGCCCCAGCATTTT. Translation gives CASIDGGVGQPQHF.

This chain uses TRBV2 with TRBJ2-2; 7 nucleotides line up with TRBD1. Losses at the gene ends were 5 bases for V and 0 bases for J; bases not matched to a gene: 6. CDR1 and CDR2 from the germline V gene are SNHLY and FYNNEI. CDR3 length equals 16 residues. This chain's CDR3 is CASSRDRATNTGELFF. CDR3 nucleotides: TGTGCCAGCAGTCGGGACAGAGCTACGAACACCGGGGAGCTGTTTTTT.

This sequence joins TRBV7-9 and TRBJ1-2; TRBD1 might be the D (6 bases). Trimming removed 5 bases at V and 4 bases at J, with 14 bases between. CDR3 length: 14 amino acids. The germline V gene has CDR1 SEHNR and CDR2 FQNEAQ (reference sequence). CDR3 sequence reads: CASSPGEWAYGYTF. The CDR3 bases are TGTGCCAGCAGCCCAGGGGAGTGGGCCTATGGCTACACCTTC. Drawing the rest from reference TRBV7-9 and TRBJ1-2, the complete variable domain is DTGVSQNPRHKITKRGQNVTFRCDPISEHNRLYWYRQTLGQGPEFLTYFQNEAQLEKSRLLSDRFSAERPKGSFSTLEIQRTEQGDSAMYLCASSPGEWAYGYTFGSGTRLTVV.

V is TRBV6-6 and J is TRBJ1-5; D not resolved. V gave up 6 bases and J gave up 4 bases, with 16 bases separating them. Germline lookup yields CDR1 MNHNY and CDR2 SVGAGI (reference sequence). This CDR3 is 15 amino acids long. CDR3 bases: TGTGCCAGCAGGTGGGAACAAGGAGGTAATCAGCCCCAGCATTTT. Amino acids: CASRWEQGGNQPQHF.

This clone has more than one count but fewer than ten. V is TRBV2 and J is TRBJ2-7, with 8 bases lining up with TRBD2. J gave up 5 bases and V 6 bases, and 9 bases lay outside the gene matches. This CDR3 is built from 14 residues. Germline-derived CDR1 and CDR2 are SNHLY and FYNNEI. CDR3 nucleotide sequence: TGTGCCAGCAGGGGACTAGGACGCCTCCACGAGCAGTACTTC. Translation gives CASRGLGRLHEQYF.

The CDR3 nucleotides are TGCGCCAGCTCCCCCCGGGACAAATCCTACAATGAGCAGTTCTTC. Amino acids: CASSPRDKSYNEQFF. This chain connects TRBV5-1 to TRBJ2-1; D is perhaps TRBD1 (6 bases). Germline V gene data show CDR1 as SGHRS and CDR2 as YFSETQ. V was shortened by 7 bases and J by 1 base, with 15 bases between the two germline ends. The CDR3 consists of 15 residues.

The chain joins TRBV10-1 to TRBJ1-5; 7 bases fit TRBD1. Germline assignment: CDR1 WNHNN and CDR2 SYGVQD (reference sequence). The ends lost 2 bases at V and 5 bases at J; junction bases unmatched: 0. The CDR3 contains 13 residues. CDR3 loop: CASSETGDQPQHF. CDR3 coding DNA: TGCGCCAGCAGTGAGACAGGGGATCAGCCCCAGCATTTT.

V gene TRBV5-5 combines with J gene TRBJ2-1; no clear D gene. CDR3 length: 15 amino acids. Trimming removed 3 bases at V and 1 base at J, with 11 bases between. Looked up from germline, CDR1 is SGHKS and CDR2 is YYEKEE (reference sequence). This chain's CDR3 is CASSWYDKSYNEQFF. In DNA, the CDR3 is TGTGCCAGCAGCTGGTATGACAAATCCTACAATGAGCAGTTCTTC.

Regarding this clone: One junction end disagrees with the germline gene, perhaps due to a read error. This chain links TRBV9 with TRBJ2-6; maybe TRBD1 (5 bases). The CDR3 has 15 amino acids. Germline V lookup: CDR1 SGDLS, CDR2 YYNGEE. CDR3 sequence (DNA): TGTGCCAGCAGCCCTCGGTCAACTGGGGCCAACGGCCTGACTTTC. This codes for CASSPRSTGANGLTF.

The chain carries TRBV19 and TRBJ2-7, with TRBD1 matching over 9 bases. The germline V gene encodes CDR1 LNHDA and CDR2 SQIVND (reference sequence). The ends lost 6 bases at V and 5 bases at J; junction bases unmatched: 11. This CDR3 has 15 residues. The CDR3 DNA is TGTGCCAGTAGCAGATACCGGGACAGGGACCACGAGCAGTACTTC. Amino acid sequence: CASSRYRDRDHEQYF.

This clone is a singleton in its sample. The V gene is TRBV28, the J gene TRBJ2-7; the D is unclear. The CDR3 consists of 13 residues. Germline values: CDR1 MDHEN, CDR2 SYDVKM. V was shortened by 2 bases and J by 2 bases, with 7 bases between the two germline ends. In DNA form, the CDR3 reads TGTGCCAGCAGTTTAGGCGGAACCTACGAGCAGTACTTC. Protein sequence: CASSLGGTYEQYF. Supplemented by reference TRBV28 and TRBJ2-7, the full variable domain reads DVKVTQSSRYLVKRTGEKVFLECVQDMDHENMFWYRQDPGLGLRLIYFSYDVKMKEKGDIPEGYSVSREKKERFSLILESASTNQTSMYLCASSLGGTYEQYFGPGTRLTVT.

This clone has a handful of counts. This chain joins TRBV6-5 and TRBJ2-7, with D possibly TRBD1 on 6 matching bases. V lost 0 bases to trimming and J lost 1 base, with 13 bases between them. Germline V gene lookup returns CDR1 MNHEY and CDR2 SVGAGI. The CDR3 extends over 16 amino acids. As DNA, the CDR3 is TGTGCCAGCAGTTACTCGACAGGACTCCGTTCCTACGAGCAGTACTTC. Amino acids: CASSYSTGLRSYEQYF.

The chain recombines TRBV5-1 with TRBJ2-3; 14 bases align to TRBD2. Germline V CDR1 and CDR2: SGHRS, YFSETQ. The CDR3 contains 14 residues. With 3 bases clipped from V and 9 bases from J, the junction kept 3 bases outside the gene matches. The CDR3 nucleotides read TGCGCCAGCAGCTCGGGACTAGCGGGAGACACGCAGTATTTT. Protein product: CASSSGLAGDTQYF.

V usage is TRBV11-2 and J usage is TRBJ2-5; maybe TRBD2 (6 bases). The tail of the sequence fits TRBJ2-7 better, so the J call may be wrong. The CDR3 spans 16 residues. CDR1 and CDR2 from the germline V gene are SGHAT and FQNNGV. This chain's CDR3 is CASSRSGANSLYEQYF. DNA of the CDR3: TGTGCCAGCAGCCGATCGGGAGCCAATTCCCTCTACGAGCAGTACTTC.

The V call is TRBV7-2, the J call TRBJ2-1; 9 bases map to TRBD2. The V gene's germline CDR1 is SGHTA and CDR2 FQGNSA. The CDR3 covers 17 residues. Trimming took 3 bases from V and 0 from J; bases not matched to a gene: 6. CDR3 sequence (DNA): TGTGCCAGCAGCTTCGGACTAGCGTCAAGCTCCTACAATGAGCAGTTCTTC. This translates into CASSFGLASSSYNEQFF. Full variable domain (rest looked up from reference TRBV7-2 and TRBJ2-1): GAGVSQSPSNKVTEKGKDVELRCDPISGHTALYWYRQSLGQGLEFLIYFQGNSAPDKSGLPSDRFSAERTGGSVSTLTIQRTQQEDSAVYLCASSFGLASSSYNEQFFGPGTRLTVL.

J is TRBJ1-2 and V is TRBV9; 9 nucleotides agree with TRBD1. Germline CDR1 SGDLS, CDR2 YYNGEE. CDR3 length equals 16 residues. V lost 2 bases to trimming and J lost 4 bases; unmatched junction nucleotides: 9. CDR3 sequence: CASSVGQGIFPYGYTF. CDR3 nucleotide sequence: TGTGCCAGCAGCGTCGGACAGGGGATTTTTCCCTATGGCTACACCTTC.

This clone came up a few times. The chain employs TRBV18 and TRBJ2-1; 8 nucleotides align to TRBD2. The CDR3 runs 14 residues. Germline CDR1 and CDR2: KGHSH and LQKENI. V lost 6 bases, J lost 7 bases, and 8 bases stayed unmatched. CDR3 in amino acids: CASSPGLARNEQFF. In DNA, the CDR3 is TGTGCCAGCTCGCCAGGACTAGCACGGAATGAGCAGTTCTTC.

CDR3 sequence: CASSSPRLAGPSYNEQFF. In DNA form, the CDR3 reads TGTGCCAGCAGCTCACCCCGACTAGCGGGCCCCTCCTACAATGAGCAGTTCTTC. The chain carries TRBV7-2 and TRBJ2-1; the match to TRBD2 covers 10 bases. Germline CDR1 SGHTA, CDR2 FQGNSA. Trimming at V came to 4 bases and at J to 0 bases, leaving 9 bases not matched to a gene. The CDR3 runs to 18 residues.